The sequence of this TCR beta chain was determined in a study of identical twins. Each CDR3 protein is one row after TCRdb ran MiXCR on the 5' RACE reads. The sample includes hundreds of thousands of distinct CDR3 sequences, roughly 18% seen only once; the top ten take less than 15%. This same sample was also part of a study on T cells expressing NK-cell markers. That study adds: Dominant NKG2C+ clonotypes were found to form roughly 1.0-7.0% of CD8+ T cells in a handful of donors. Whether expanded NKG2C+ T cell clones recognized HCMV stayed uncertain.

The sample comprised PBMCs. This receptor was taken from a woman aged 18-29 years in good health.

The CDR3 nucleotides read TGTGCCAGCAGGGCAGCGACTAGCGTAGCCTACGAGCAGTACTTC. It codes for CASRAATSVAYEQYF. V usage is TRBV25-1 and J usage is TRBJ2-7, with 8 bases lining up with TRBD2. The CDR3 covers 15 residues. V was clipped by 6 bases and J by 2 bases; unmatched bases: 9. CDR1 and CDR2 (germline): MGHDK, SYGVNS.